This passage covers 32 T cell receptor beta chains from one sample sequenced in a study of blood T cells in healthy people across ages. Primed by a sample-barcoded 5' primer and a J-beta primer mix, a second PCR proceeded for 7 to 11 cycles. TCRdb recomputed calls from the 5' RACE reads with MiXCR, one row per CDR3 protein. This sample yields roughly 1,100,000 distinct CDR3 sequences, of which less than 25% are seen a single time; about 0.69% belongs to the top ten. These data were also filed under a second study, of T cells of mothers and their children.

The sequenced sample was blood. The receptors stem from a girl aged 2 to 9 in good health.

CDR3 coding DNA: TGCAGTGTCCCAAGGACTAGAACAGATACGCAGTATTTT. The encoded protein is CSVPRTRTDTQYF. This chain connects TRBV20-1 to TRBJ2-3; 7 bases map to TRBD2. The J segment lost 3 bases and the V segment lost 7 bases, leaving 7 bases of the junction unmatched. Germline CDR1 reads DFQATT; CDR2 reads SNEGSKA (reference sequence). This CDR3 region has 13 residues.

This clonotype came up many times. The chain carries TRBV7-8 and TRBJ1-4, with 7 bases matching TRBD1. Germline lookup yields CDR1 SGHVS and CDR2 FQNEAQ. The CDR3 has 14 residues. V trimming: 1 base; J trimming: 6 bases; junction bases outside the gene matches: 2. The CDR3 coding sequence is TGTGCCAGCAGCTTAGGAGGGGGCGATGAAAAACTGTTTTTT. The encoded protein is CASSLGGGDEKLFF.

This clonotype was seen once. The chain carries TRBV6-6 and TRBJ1-1, with D hard to call. CDR3 length: 14 residues. Germline CDR1 and CDR2: MNHNY and SVGAGI (reference sequence). The V end was cut by 8 bases, the J end by 5 bases, with 18 bases between. CDR3 DNA sequence: TGTGCCAGCTTCTCCGCGGAGACCCTAACTGAAGCTTTCTTT. Residues: CASFSAETLTEAFF.

The chain recombines TRBV6-2 or TRBV6-3 with TRBJ1-2; D ambiguous. V lost 5 bases and J lost 4, with 11 bases in between. This CDR3 has 13 amino acids. Germline CDR1 reads MNHEY; CDR2 reads SVGEGT. In DNA form, the CDR3 reads TGTGCCAGCAGTGGCCTTTATTTCTATGGCTACACCTTC. Its protein product is CASSGLYFYGYTF.

This clonotype was seen a single time. This CDR3 is CASSLPSLLYGYTF. The CDR3 coding sequence is TGTGCCAGCAGCCTCCCGTCCCTTCTCTATGGCTACACCTTC. This rearrangement joins TRBV12-3 or TRBV12-4 to TRBJ1-2; no definite D call. V was cut by 6 bases and J by 4 bases, with 15 bases left in between. This CDR3 has 14 amino acids.

Turning to this clonotype: A read error may be the cause here, since a much bigger clone is one base away. The V call is TRBV7-9, the J call TRBJ2-1; 8 bases are shared with TRBD1. The end of the DNA aligns better with TRBJ2-7, so the J call may be wrong. The CDR3 consists of 16 residues. Germline loops: CDR1 SEHNR, CDR2 FQNEAQ (reference sequence). CDR3 in amino acids: CASSNICRDRYYEQYF. The DNA of the CDR3 is TGTGCCAGCAGCAACATCTGCCGGGACAGGTACTACGAGCAGTACTTC.

In its sample, this clonotype was seen a few times. V gene TRBV5-1 combines with J gene TRBJ2-5, with D perhaps matching TRBD1 (6 bases). The germline CDR1 and CDR2 sequences are SGHRS and YFSETQ. This CDR3 is built from 14 residues. V was clipped by 4 bases and J by 10 bases, with 20 bases between them. The CDR3 nucleotides read TGCGCCAGCAGCCCGACAGGCCCCCGGGTCAGCCAGTACTTC. Protein: CASSPTGPRVSQYF.

This clonotype showed up just a few times. This chain joins TRBV12-3 or TRBV12-4 and TRBJ2-1; D tentatively reads TRBD1 or TRBD2 (6 bases each). V lost 3 bases, J lost 8 bases, and 11 bases lay in between. This CDR3 comprises 13 residues. The CDR3 nucleotides read TGTGCCAGCAGTTTCCCGGGGGCTTATGAGCAGTTCTTC. Translation gives CASSFPGAYEQFF.

This clonotype has more than one count but fewer than ten. The chain carries TRBV7-3 and TRBJ2-3, with D perhaps matching TRBD1 (6 bases). V was trimmed by 0 bases and J by 0 bases, leaving 13 bases between them. This CDR3 is 17 amino acids long. The germline gives CDR1 SGHTA, CDR2 FQGTGA. CDR3 residues: CASSLTQGSFSTDTQYF. The DNA for the CDR3 is TGTGCCAGCAGCTTAACCCAGGGGAGCTTCAGCACAGATACGCAGTATTTT.

A few counts support this clonotype. The CDR3 DNA follows: TGTGCCAGCCCGACCAACCAGCGGGAAGAGACCCAGTACTTC. Translated: CASPTNQREETQYF. The V and J genes are TRBV18 and TRBJ2-5, with a tentative D call TRBD2 (6 bases). With 8 bases removed from V and 3 bases from J, the gap between germline ends came to 16 bases. CDR3 length: 14 residues. The germline V gene has CDR1 KGHSH and CDR2 LQKENI.

J is TRBJ2-1 and V is TRBV27, with 9 positions matching TRBD2. This CDR3 comprises 17 residues. V lost 0 bases to trimming and J lost 5 bases; unmatched junction nucleotides: 8. Germline CDR1 MNHEY, CDR2 SMNVEV (reference sequence). CDR3 amino acids: CASSLSHTSGWDNEQFF. CDR3 sequence (DNA): TGTGCCAGCAGTTTATCACATACTAGCGGGTGGGACAATGAGCAGTTCTTC.

The genes are TRBV5-1 and TRBJ1-4; 9 positions match TRBD1. The CDR3 covers 15 residues. Germline V CDR1 and CDR2: SGHRS, YFSETQ. Germline trimming cut 4 bases from V and 7 bases from J; bases unmatched to any gene: 8. This CDR3 is CASSTDRDRAEKLFF. The CDR3, as DNA: TGCGCCAGCAGCACGGACCGGGACAGGGCTGAAAAACTGTTTTTT.

This clonotype has more than one count but fewer than ten. CDR3 sequence: CASGRDRRSNQPQHF. DNA of the CDR3: TGTGCCAGCGGCCGGGACCGAAGGAGCAATCAGCCCCAGCATTTT. The chain recombines TRBV6-4 with TRBJ1-5; D perhaps matches TRBD1 (5 bases). CDR1 is MRHNA and CDR2 is SNTAGT in the germline V gene. V was trimmed by 8 bases and J by 1 base, leaving 15 bases between them. This CDR3 region has 15 residues.

The gene calls are TRBV29-1 and TRBJ1-3; D gene ambiguous. Trimming removed 4 bases at V and 0 bases at J, with 4 bases between. Germline CDR1 SQVTM, CDR2 ANQGSEA. The CDR3 length is 12 residues. CDR3 in DNA: TGCAGCGTTGGGTCCTCTGGAAACACCATATATTTT. Its protein product is CSVGSSGNTIYF.

This clonotype occurred a few times. This sequence joins TRBV6-5 and TRBJ2-3; D possibly matches TRBD1 or TRBD2 (6 bases each). V was cut by 0 bases and J by 2 bases, with 12 bases left in between. The CDR3 runs 16 residues. Germline V gives CDR1 MNHEY, CDR2 SVGAGI. CDR3 sequence (DNA): TGTGCCAGCAGTTACTCGTTAGGGGGGCCCACAGATACGCAGTATTTT. This sequence encodes CASSYSLGGPTDTQYF.

The V and J genes are TRBV28 and TRBJ1-4; 7 bases fit TRBD1. Germline assignment: CDR1 MDHEN and CDR2 SYDVKM. The CDR3 totals 17 residues. With V trimmed by 6 bases and J by 8 bases, 18 bases remained unmatched. The CDR3 protein is CASRKSPYRGFKEKLFF. The CDR3 DNA reads TGTGCCAGCAGAAAATCGCCCTACAGGGGCTTTAAAGAAAAACTGTTTTTT.

This clonotype was found many times. The rearrangement joins TRBV12-3 or TRBV12-4 to TRBJ1-1; D gene unclear. V lost 6 bases, J lost 0 bases, and 8 bases lay in between. CDR3 length equals 13 residues. DNA of the CDR3: TGTGCCAGCAGCTTTACAGTGAACACTGAAGCTTTCTTT. Translation: CASSFTVNTEAFF.

The rearrangement links TRBV7-2 to TRBJ2-5, with 8 bases aligning to TRBD2. The length of the CDR3 is 18 residues. CDR1 is SGHTA, CDR2 FQGNSA, per germline. Losses at the gene ends were 4 bases for V and 1 base for J; bases not matched to a gene: 14. This CDR3 is CASSSRGRSAGAQETQYF. Here the CDR3 DNA reads TGTGCCAGCAGCTCCCGGGGCCGGTCAGCGGGAGCCCAAGAGACCCAGTACTTC.

This clonotype was seen a handful of times. V and J are TRBV12-5 and TRBJ2-7; D is unresolved. Germline V lookup: CDR1 LGHNT, CDR2 FRNRAP. CDR3 length: 13 residues. With 2 bases removed from V and 12 bases from J, the gap between germline ends came to 17 bases. As DNA, the CDR3 is TGTGCTAGTGGTTTGAGGACCGCCGAGACCCGGTACTTC. Its translation: CASGLRTAETRYF.

This rearrangement joins TRBV27 to TRBJ2-7; D may correspond to TRBD1 or TRBD2 (6 bases each). Deletions cut 8 bases from V and 4 bases from J, with 15 bases between. CDR1 is MNHEY and CDR2 is SMNVEV in the germline V gene (reference sequence). The CDR3 runs to 13 residues. In nucleotides, the CDR3 is TGTGCCAGCGGTTCAGAAGGGGGGTACGAGCAGTACTTC. It specifies CASGSEGGYEQYF.

This clonotype was recorded a few times. The DNA for the CDR3 is TGTGCCAGCAGCTTACGCGGGCGGACCACAGATACGCAGTATTTT. Translating gives CASSLRGRTTDTQYF. This chain uses TRBV7-2 with TRBJ2-3; D is possibly TRBD2 (5 bases). Trimming removed 2 bases at V and 2 bases at J, with 11 bases between. The CDR3 is 15 residues long. Germline V gene sequence: CDR1 SGHTA, CDR2 FQGNSA.

This clonotype has a handful of counts. The V and J genes are TRBV25-1 and TRBJ1-2; maybe TRBD1 (5 bases). Germline values: CDR1 MGHDK, CDR2 SYGVNS. The CDR3 loop spans 14 amino acids. Trimming removed 2 bases from V and 2 bases from J, with 9 bases in between. The CDR3: CASSEIGENYGYTF. The CDR3 nucleotides read TGTGCCAGCAGTGAAATAGGGGAGAACTATGGCTACACCTTC.

The V gene is TRBV20-1, the J gene TRBJ2-1; 10 bases align to TRBD2. V gave up 2 bases and J gave up 11 bases; unmatched junction bases: 15. CDR3 length equals 16 residues. Germline V CDR1 and CDR2: DFQATT, SNEGSKA (reference sequence). The CDR3 coding sequence is TGCAGTGCTAGACCTAGCGGGAGAATCTTACAGGGGCAGCAGTTCTTC. Its translation: CSARPSGRILQGQQFF.

This clonotype came up a few times. The V call is TRBV7-6, the J call TRBJ1-4, with a tentative D call TRBD1 (5 bases). This CDR3 region has 19 residues. Trimming shortened V by 5 bases and J by 0 bases, and 22 bases separated the two germline ends. CDR1 is SGHVS and CDR2 is FNYEAQ in the germline V gene. The CDR3 DNA sequence: TGTGCCAGCAGCAGTAGGGGTGAGACGGACGGCCCAACTAATGAAAAACTGTTTTTT. The encoded protein is CASSSRGETDGPTNEKLFF.

This clonotype has more than one count but fewer than ten. The chain uses TRBV25-1 and TRBJ2-6, with a weak D call TRBD1 (6 bases). V was clipped by 7 bases and J by 2 bases, with 9 bases between them. CDR1 MGHDK and CDR2 SYGVNS come from the germline V gene. This CDR3 has 14 amino acids. This CDR3 reads CASTPGAGANVLTF. The CDR3 bases are TGTGCCAGCACCCCAGGGGCTGGGGCCAACGTCCTGACTTTC.

The gene calls are TRBV27 and TRBJ2-7; tentatively, D is TRBD2 (6 bases). The CDR3 runs 14 residues. V shed 6 bases and J shed 2 bases, with 14 bases lying between them. Germline V lookup: CDR1 MNHEY, CDR2 SMNVEV (reference sequence). The CDR3 reads CASRWEVGAYEQYF. The DNA for the CDR3 is TGTGCCAGCAGATGGGAGGTCGGGGCCTACGAGCAGTACTTC.

This clonotype was seen only a few times. The genes are TRBV13 and TRBJ2-5, with TRBD2 matching over 10 bases. Per the germline V gene, CDR1 is PRHDT and CDR2 is FYEKMQ (reference sequence). The CDR3 covers 17 residues. V lost 1 base to trimming and J lost 7 bases; unmatched junction nucleotides: 12. Here the CDR3 reads CASSLVVTSGTEGTQYF. The CDR3 nucleotides read TGTGCCAGCAGCTTAGTCGTCACTAGCGGGACCGAGGGGACCCAGTACTTC.

This clonotype was detected only a few times. V gene TRBV7-8 combines with J gene TRBJ2-1; D call uncertain. Trimming cost V 5 bases and J 5 bases, with 10 bases left between them. Germline V gives CDR1 SGHVS, CDR2 FQNEAQ. The CDR3 spans 13 residues. The CDR3 DNA sequence: TGTGCCAGCAGCCCCCCTAACGACAATGAGCAGTTCTTC. Translating it yields CASSPPNDNEQFF.

The chain carries TRBV5-1 and TRBJ2-3; unclear D gene. This CDR3 has 10 amino acids. V was trimmed by 6 bases and J by 6 bases, leaving 5 bases between them. In germline, CDR1 is SGHRS, CDR2 YFSETQ. The CDR3 DNA is TGCGCCAGCAATTACGATACGCAGTATTTT. Translated: CASNYDTQYF.

The chain carries TRBV5-1 and TRBJ2-7; D remains unclear. V was trimmed by 0 bases and J by 5 bases, leaving 9 bases between them. Germline V CDR1 and CDR2: SGHRS, YFSETQ. This CDR3 contains 13 residues. CDR3 sequence reads: CASSLVPYDEQYF. DNA of the CDR3: TGCGCCAGCAGCTTGGTTCCCTACGACGAGCAGTACTTC.

The V gene is TRBV20-1, the J gene TRBJ1-3; 7 nucleotides line up with TRBD1. V dropped 3 bases and J dropped 4; count of bases not matched to a gene: 9. This CDR3 is built from 15 residues. Germline CDR1 and CDR2: DFQATT and SNEGSKA (reference sequence). The CDR3 DNA is TGCAGTGCTAGTTTTTGGGACAGACAGGGAAACACCATATATTTT. Translation gives CSASFWDRQGNTIYF.

The rearrangement joins TRBV25-1 to TRBJ1-1; 10 nucleotides match TRBD1. Germline V gene lookup returns CDR1 MGHDK and CDR2 SYGVNS. This CDR3 spans 15 amino acids. V lost 8 bases, J lost 0 bases, and 6 bases stayed unmatched. The CDR3 sequence: CASHGTGAMNTEAFF. CDR3 nucleotides: TGTGCCAGCCATGGGACAGGGGCCATGAACACTGAAGCTTTCTTT. Full variable domain (remainder filled in from reference TRBV25-1 and TRBJ1-1): EADIYQTPRYLVIGTGKKITLECSQTMGHDKMYWYQQDPGMELHLIHYSYGVNSTEKGDLSSESTVSRIRTEHFPLTLESARPSHTSQYLCASHGTGAMNTEAFFGQGTRLTVV.